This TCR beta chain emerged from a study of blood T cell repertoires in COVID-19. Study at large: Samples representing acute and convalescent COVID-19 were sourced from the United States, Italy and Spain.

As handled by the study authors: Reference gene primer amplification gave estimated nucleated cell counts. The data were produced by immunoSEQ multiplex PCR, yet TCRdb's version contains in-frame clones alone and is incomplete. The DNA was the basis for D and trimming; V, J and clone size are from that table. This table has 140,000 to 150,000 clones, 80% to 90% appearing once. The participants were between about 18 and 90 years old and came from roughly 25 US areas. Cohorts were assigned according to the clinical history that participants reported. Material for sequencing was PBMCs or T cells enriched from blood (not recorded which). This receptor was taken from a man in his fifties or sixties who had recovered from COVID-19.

CDR3 amino acids: CASSDGWSVNYGYTF. The CDR3 DNA reads TGTGCCAGCAGTGACGGTTGGTCTGTAAACTATGGCTACACCTTC. The J gene is TRBJ1-2, the V gene TRBV2; D not certain. This CDR3 contains 15 residues. CDR1 and CDR2 from the germline V gene are SNHLY and FYNNEI. V lost 3 bases, J lost 2 bases, and 13 bases lay in between.